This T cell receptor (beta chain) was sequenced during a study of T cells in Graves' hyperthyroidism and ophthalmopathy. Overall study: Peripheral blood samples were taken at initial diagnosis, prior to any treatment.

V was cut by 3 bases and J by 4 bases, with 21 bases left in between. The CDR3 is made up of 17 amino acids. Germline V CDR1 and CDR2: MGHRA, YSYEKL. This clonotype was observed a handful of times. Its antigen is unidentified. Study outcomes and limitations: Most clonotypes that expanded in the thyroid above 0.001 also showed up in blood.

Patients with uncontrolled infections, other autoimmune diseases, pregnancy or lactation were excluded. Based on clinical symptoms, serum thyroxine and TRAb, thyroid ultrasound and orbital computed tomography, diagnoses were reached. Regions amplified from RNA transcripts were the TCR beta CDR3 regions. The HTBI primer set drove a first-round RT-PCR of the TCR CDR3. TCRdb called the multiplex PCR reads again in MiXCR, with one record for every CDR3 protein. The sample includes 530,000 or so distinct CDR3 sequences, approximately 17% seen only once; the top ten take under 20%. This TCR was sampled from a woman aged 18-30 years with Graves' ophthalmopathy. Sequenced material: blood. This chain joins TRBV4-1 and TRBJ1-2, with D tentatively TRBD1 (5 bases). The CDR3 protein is CASSQDTLHQGTYGYTF. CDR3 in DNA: TGCGCCAGCAGCCAGGATACTCTCCACCAGGGAACCTATGGCTACACCTTC.